This TCR beta chain is from a study of TIL therapy for anti-PD-1-resistant metastatic lung cancer. In this sample, this clone turned up once. Time point reported: pre-treatment sample, taken before nivolumab and TIL therapy. Most excised metastases sampled were pleural nodules or supraclavicular lymph nodes. This was the immunoSEQ v3 assay. Survey-level samples got roughly 1.9 million read pairs; deep-level samples got roughly 4.5-6.5 million. Assay used: immunoSEQ multiplex PCR; TCRdb lists only in-frame clones, some missing. Found here are 50,000 or so clones, around 64% of them singletons; the top ten hold 5.6%. After removal of 5 bases from V and 1 base from J, the junction contained 6 bases not matched to a gene. This CDR3 is 15 amino acids long. Germline V gene data show CDR1 as MNHEY and CDR2 as SVGAGI.

Sequenced material: tumor tissue, taken at baseline. V is TRBV6-5 and J is TRBJ2-5; 8 positions match TRBD1. The source is a person aged 25-79 years with non-small cell lung cancer. Written as DNA, the CDR3 is TGTGCCAGCAGTGGCGGACAGGGACTCCAAGAGACCCAGTACTTC. Its translation is CASSGGQGLQETQYF.